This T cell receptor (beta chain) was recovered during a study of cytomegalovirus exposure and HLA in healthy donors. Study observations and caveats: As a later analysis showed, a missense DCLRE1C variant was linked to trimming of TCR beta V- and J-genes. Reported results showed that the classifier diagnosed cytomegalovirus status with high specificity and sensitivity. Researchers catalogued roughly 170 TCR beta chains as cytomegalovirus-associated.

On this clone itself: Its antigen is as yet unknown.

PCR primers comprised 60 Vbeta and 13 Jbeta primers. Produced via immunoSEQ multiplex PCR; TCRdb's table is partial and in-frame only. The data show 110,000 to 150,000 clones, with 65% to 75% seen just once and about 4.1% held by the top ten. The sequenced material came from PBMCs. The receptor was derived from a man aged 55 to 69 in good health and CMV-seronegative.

This chain's CDR3 is CASSAYEGQTGANVLTF. CDR3 bases: TGTGCCAGCAGCGCTTACGAGGGACAGACTGGGGCCAACGTCCTGACTTTC. The chain has TRBV9 and TRBJ2-6; 7 bases fit TRBD1. The germline V gene has CDR1 SGDLS and CDR2 YYNGEE. V shed 3 bases, J shed 2 bases, and the junction held 8 bases outside the gene matches. The CDR3 extends over 17 amino acids.